The rows below give T cell receptor beta chains drawn from one sample of a study of brain T cells in children with intractable seizures. Sequenced by immunoSEQ multiplex PCR; TCRdb stores in-frame clones only, minus some. This table has over 95,000 clones, 94% appearing once. The specimen was peripheral blood, collected at surgery. These receptors came from a boy younger than two with hemimegalencephaly and intractable seizures. CDR3s leave out the opening cysteine and the closing phenylalanine or tryptophan. Fields, in order: J gene, V gene, CDR3 protein.

j_call: TRBJ1-4; v_call: TRBV6-5; cdr3_aa: ASSYGGRNEKLF
j_call: TRBJ1-1; v_call: TRBV5-4; cdr3_aa: ASSSRTGPGTEAF
j_call: TRBJ2-3; v_call: TRBV5-1; cdr3_aa: ASSLGAGTDTQY
j_call: TRBJ1-2; v_call: TRBV13; cdr3_aa: ASSLKSRRVGYT
j_call: TRBJ2-2; v_call: TRBV5-1; cdr3_aa: ASSLDWPRANTGELF
j_call: TRBJ2-5; v_call: TRBV20-1; cdr3_aa: SASPRDRQETQY
j_call: TRBJ2-7; v_call: TRBV11-3; cdr3_aa: ASSLTPGTGASYEQY
j_call: TRBJ2-2; v_call: TRBV24-1; cdr3_aa: ATRDGFNTGELF
j_call: TRBJ2-7; v_call: TRBV4-1; cdr3_aa: ASSQEDRLTYEQY
j_call: TRBJ2-2; v_call: TRBV11-2; cdr3_aa: ASSDMVGGPVGTGELF